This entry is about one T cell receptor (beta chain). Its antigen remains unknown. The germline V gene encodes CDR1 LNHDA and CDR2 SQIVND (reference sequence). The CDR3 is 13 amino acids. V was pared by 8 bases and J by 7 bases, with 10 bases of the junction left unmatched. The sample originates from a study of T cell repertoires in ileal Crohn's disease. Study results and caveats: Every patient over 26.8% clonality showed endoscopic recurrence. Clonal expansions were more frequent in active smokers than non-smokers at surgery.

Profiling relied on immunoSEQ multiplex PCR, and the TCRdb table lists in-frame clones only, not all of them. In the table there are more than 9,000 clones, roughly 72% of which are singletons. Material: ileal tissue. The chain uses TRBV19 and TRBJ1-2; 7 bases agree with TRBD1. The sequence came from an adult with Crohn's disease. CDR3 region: CASFEQGSVGYTF. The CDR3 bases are TGTGCCAGTTTCGAACAGGGGAGCGTTGGCTACACCTTC.